This T cell receptor beta chain emerged from a study of blood T cell repertoires in COVID-19. Study as a whole: Collection of acute and convalescent COVID-19 samples took place in the United States, Italy and Spain. In each case, the material was cDNA or gDNA derived from T cells, B-cell-depleted T cells, or PBMCs.

This CDR3 comprises 15 residues. Germline values: CDR1 MNHNS, CDR2 SASEGT. The junction had 4 bases not matched to a gene; V was cut back by 1 base and J by 4 bases. Data came from immunoSEQ multiplex PCR; TCRdb stores just in-frame clones and leaves some out. The repertoire includes 250,000 to 350,000 clones, 80% to 90% of them detected once, and approximately 7.8% sits in the top ten. The chain employs TRBV6-1 and TRBJ2-5, with 9 nucleotides matching TRBD2. The source is a woman in her forties or fifties who had recovered from COVID-19. Input material: peripheral blood. The CDR3 loop is CASSEGGGRGETQYF. CDR3 nucleotide sequence: TGTGCCAGCAGTGAAGGGGGCGGGAGGGGAGAGACCCAGTACTTC.